The 6 T cell receptor beta chains listed next were all sequenced from one sample in a study of CD8+ T cells in alopecia areata. cDNA prepared by RNA extraction and subsequent reverse transcription served as the template for sequencing. Sequenced by immunoSEQ multiplex PCR; TCRdb stores in-frame clones only, minus some. The data show around 210,000 clones, with roughly 56% seen just once and around 5% held by the top ten. The source material was CD8+ T cells sorted from blood. The origin of the receptors is a human donor in good health.

This clone was recorded only once. This chain joins TRBV5-4 and TRBJ1-2, with D perhaps TRBD1 (6 bases). There are 14 residues in the CDR3. Trimming cost V 1 base and J 6 bases, with 13 bases left between them. Germline lookup yields CDR1 SGHNT and CDR2 YYREEE (reference sequence). The CDR3 bases are TGTGCCAGCAGCTTGTGGGGGGGCGCGGATGGCTACACCTTC. Protein: CASSLWGGADGYTF.

This clone was recorded a few times. The chain couples TRBV7-2 to TRBJ2-1; D not certain. The germline V gene encodes CDR1 SGHTA and CDR2 FQGNSA. Trimming stripped 5 bases from V and 0 bases from J, with 11 bases between. The CDR3 is made up of 15 amino acids. The CDR3 region is CASSLRWGSYNEQFF. The CDR3 region has the DNA TGTGCCAGCAGCCTTCGTTGGGGCTCCTACAATGAGCAGTTCTTC. Filled out from reference TRBV7-2 and TRBJ2-1, the complete variable domain reads GAGVSQSPSNKVTEKGKDVELRCDPISGHTALYWYRQSLGQGLEFLIYFQGNSAPDKSGLPSDRFSAERTGGSVSTLTIQRTQQEDSAVYLCASSLRWGSYNEQFFGPGTRLTVL.

In its sample, this clone was seen once. This chain links TRBV13 with TRBJ2-5, with D unresolved. The CDR3 is 15 amino acids. The V end was cut by 4 bases, the J end by 2 bases, with 14 bases between. CDR1 is PRHDT and CDR2 is FYEKMQ in the germline V gene (reference sequence). CDR3 loop: CASSSTAHPQETQYF. The CDR3 bases are TGTGCCAGCAGCTCAACAGCGCATCCACAAGAGACCCAGTACTTC. The full variable domain, rest sourced from reference TRBV13 and TRBJ2-5, is AAGVIQSPRHLIKEKRETATLKCYPIPRHDTVYWYQQGPGQDPQFLISFYEKMQSDKGSIPDRFSAQQFSDYHSELNMSSLELGDSALYFCASSSTAHPQETQYFGPGTRLLVL.

V and J are TRBV2 and TRBJ1-2; 10 nucleotides agree with TRBD1. The V and J ends lost 5 bases and 8 bases, in that order; junction bases with no gene match: 14. CDR3 length equals 16 residues. Germline assignment: CDR1 SNHLY and CDR2 FYNNEI. In nucleotides, the CDR3 is TGTGCCAGCAGTTGGTCCCAGGGACAGGGGTCGAGGGGCTACACCTTC. Its translation: CASSWSQGQGSRGYTF.

The gene calls are TRBV5-1 and TRBJ1-6; possibly TRBD1 for D (6 bases). From germline, CDR1 is SGHRS and CDR2 YFSETQ. The CDR3 extends over 14 amino acids. Trimming took off 3 bases at V and 9 bases at J, with 13 bases between the two ends. In DNA, the CDR3 is TGCGCCAGCAGCTCGGACAGTCCCTTTTCACCCCTCCACTTT. It translates to CASSSDSPFSPLHF.

The chain carries TRBV29-1 and TRBJ1-2; 10 positions match TRBD1. The trim removed 6 bases at V and 6 bases at J, leaving 4 bases unmatched. The CDR3 has 12 amino acids. In germline, CDR1 is SQVTM, CDR2 ANQGSEA. This CDR3 reads CSVDRGLHGYTF. The CDR3 DNA follows: TGCAGCGTCGACAGGGGGCTTCATGGCTACACCTTC.